These T cell receptor beta chains were read from a single sample in a study of vaccination and CD4 T cells after COVID-19. No antigens are known for them. TCRdb called the PCR reads again in MiXCR, with one record for every CDR3 protein. The sample has around 12,000 distinct CDR3 sequences, around 35% seen once. The sequenced sample consisted of cultured CD4+ T cells from blood. Every receptor here comes from a human donor with COVID-19. Both conserved end residues are part of each CDR3. D genes are given only for firm matches. Clone size is not always given. Where it is, it says once, few, many or a class for expanded clones.

d_call,cdr3_length,v_call,j_call,clone_size,cdr3_nt,cdr3_aa
TRBD2,12,TRBV24-1,TRBJ2-1,NA,TGTGCCACCAGTGAACTAGCGGGGAAGCAGTTCTTC,CATSELAGKQFF
TRBD1,14,TRBV20-1,TRBJ1-5,NA,TGCAGTGCTAGTGGGACAGCAGAAGGACAGCCCCAGCATTTT,CSASGTAEGQPQHF
NA,14,TRBV10-1,TRBJ1-2,medium-sized,TGCGCCAGCAGTGACAAGGGTACAAACTATGGCTACACCTTC,CASSDKGTNYGYTF
NA,17,TRBV28,TRBJ1-5,NA,TGTGCCAGCATCCAACCCATAAGCTCGGGGGGCAATCAGCCCCAGCATTTT,CASIQPISSGGNQPQHF
NA,11,TRBV10-3,TRBJ2-7,NA,TGTGCCGTGGGGACATTTTACGAGCAGTACTTC,CAVGTFYEQYF
TRBD2,17,TRBV7-2,TRBJ2-5,NA,TGTGCCAGCAGCACGGGACTAGCGGGGGGAATCCAAGAGACCCAGTACTTC,CASSTGLAGGIQETQYF
NA,15,TRBV15,TRBJ1-5,medium-sized,TGTGCCACCAGCAGAGAACCCGGGAGCAATCAGCCCCAGCATTTT,CATSREPGSNQPQHF
TRBD1,13,TRBV7-2,TRBJ1-3,NA,TGTGCCAGCAGCGCCATCGACAGGGGATCCATATATTTT,CASSAIDRGSIYF
NA,13,TRBV24-1,TRBJ1-3,NA,TGTGCCACCAGCACTCCAGCCCTAAACACCATATATTTT,CATSTPALNTIYF
NA,11,TRBV27,TRBJ2-3,few,TGTGCCAGCGCGAGGTTGGATACGCAGTATTTT,CASARLDTQYF
NA,14,TRBV5-1,TRBJ1-5,NA,TGCGCCAGCAGCTTGGAGGGGGGCAATCAGCCCCAGCATTTT,CASSLEGGNQPQHF
NA,12,TRBV10-1,TRBJ1-2,NA,TGCGCCAGCAGTGAAACGGGACGGGGCTACACCTTC,CASSETGRGYTF
TRBD1,13,TRBV28,TRBJ1-2,NA,TGTGCCAGCAGTTTGAGCAGGGGGCTTAGCTACACCTTC,CASSLSRGLSYTF
TRBD2,15,TRBV7-2,TRBJ2-1,NA,TGTGCCAGCAGCTTAGGCGGCGGGGGGGGCAATGAGCAGTTCTTC,CASSLGGGGGNEQFF
NA,16,TRBV7-3,TRBJ2-3,few,TGTGCCAGCAGCCCCTCCGTTAGCTTAGGCTCAGATACGCAGTATTTT,CASSPSVSLGSDTQYF
NA,14,TRBV12-2,TRBJ2-7,few,TGTGCAAGTCCCCGGGACTGGTGGGTATACGAGCAGTACTTC,CASPRDWWVYEQYF
NA,16,TRBV5-1,TRBJ1-1,NA,TGCGCCAGCAGCTTGAATTCGGCGGAGTCGAACACTGAAGCTTTCTTT,CASSLNSAESNTEAFF
NA,15,TRBV19,TRBJ1-5,NA,TGTGCCAGTAGGGCTCGCAGGGGCCCTAATCAGCCCCAGCATTTT,CASRARRGPNQPQHF
TRBD1,15,TRBV6-5,TRBJ2-7,few,TGTGCCAGCAGTTACGCCGGGACAGGTAACTACGAGCAGTACTTC,CASSYAGTGNYEQYF